The T cell receptor beta chain described here comes from a study of CD8+ T cells in alopecia areata. Notes on this clone: Its antigen is as yet unknown. The genes are named according to mouse. Read coverage stops 3 residues before the CDR3 terminus; the germline J gene supplies the remainder.

RNA extraction was followed by reverse transcription into cDNA, which acted as the sequencing template. TCRdb's copy holds only in-frame clones and misses some; the assay was immunoSEQ multiplex PCR. Recorded here are around 300,000 clones, none singletons. CD4, CD8alpha, NKG2D, NKG2ACE and other markers were used to sort pooled cutaneous lymph node cells. This CDR3 contains 15 residues. Trimming cost V 1 base and J 0 bases, with 7 bases left between them. Germline CDR1 reads GKSSPN; CDR2 reads SITVG. Study-level points and caveats: Affected lesional scalp, above all in alopecia totalis/universalis, was more clonal than normal scalp.

The receptor's source is a C3H/HeJ mouse with alopecia areata. Mouse strain MHC haplotype: H2-k. The sequenced sample was CD4+ T cells sorted from a lymph node. The genes are TRBV31 and TRBJ1-6; the D is unclear. TRBJ1-6 is an ORF, and what it does is uncertain. The CDR3 loop reads CAWSPQNSYNSPLYF. The covered CDR3 bases are TGTGCCTGGAGTCCCCAGAATTCCTATAATTCGCCC.